Shown below are 22 T cell receptor beta chains from a single sample sequenced in a study of T cell clonality in common variable immunodeficiency. Some clones are missing from TCRdb's copy, which holds only in-frame ones; the method was immunoSEQ multiplex PCR. The specimen gives around 29,000 clones without singletons; the ten biggest hold about an eighth. Sample: peripheral blood mononuclear cells. The receptor set was obtained from a person aged 18 to 70 in good health.

This clone was found many times. CDR3 DNA (partial): TGCAGTGCTAGAGGGACTAGCGGGGCAGATACG. This codes for CSARGTSGADT. The whole CDR3 region reads CSARGTSGADTQYF. The chain combines TRBV20-1 with TRBJ2-3, with 12 bases matching TRBD2. The read stops 3 residues short of the end of the CDR3; the missing end is completed from the germline J gene. CDR1 and CDR2 (germline): DFQATT, SNEGSKA (reference sequence). This CDR3 is 14 amino acids long. The V segment lost 1 base and the J segment 4 bases; nucleotides outside the gene matches: 0.

This clone has at least ten counts. The read halts 3 residues ahead of the CDR3 end, with the missing end drawn from the germline J gene. The J gene is TRBJ1-2, the V gene TRBV19, with D unclear. Germline lookup yields CDR1 LNHDA and CDR2 SQIVND (reference sequence). The CDR3 length is 16 residues. V was clipped by 6 bases and J by 0 bases, with 17 bases between them. The chain's CDR3 is CASRVGGSSTNYGYTF. The CDR3 bases that were read are TGTGCCAGTAGGGTCGGCGGCAGTAGTACTAACTATGGC.

Notes on this clone: The CDR3 end falls 3 residues outside the read, so it is completed with the germline J gene. V gene TRBV16 combines with J gene TRBJ1-5; D is possibly TRBD1 (5 bases). This CDR3 comprises 14 residues. V lost 3 bases and J lost 5, with 11 bases in between. Germline-derived CDR1 and CDR2 are KGHSY and FQNENV. Partial CDR3 DNA: TGTGCCAGCAGCCATCCGGGGACTTATCAGCCC. It codes for CASSHPGTYQP. The CDR3 in its entirety is CASSHPGTYQPQHF.

The table lists this clone with many counts. Read data end 3 residues before the CDR3 end; the end is taken from the germline J gene. The chain is built from TRBV5-1 and TRBJ2-7; maybe TRBD1 (6 bases). Germline assignment: CDR1 SGHRS and CDR2 YFSETQ. There are 16 residues in the CDR3. V gave up 4 bases and J gave up 0 bases, with 17 bases separating them. CDR3 residues: CASSTIQGPDSYEQYF. The CDR3 DNA, read in part, is TGCGCCAGCAGCACGATACAGGGCCCAGACTCCTACGAG. Full variable domain (remainder filled in from reference TRBV5-1 and TRBJ2-7): KAGVTQTPRYLIKTRGQQVTLSCSPISGHRSVSWYQQTPGQGLQFLFEYFSETQRNKGNFPGRFSGRQFSNSRSEMNVSTLELGDSALYLCASSTIQGPDSYEQYFGPGTRLTVT.

This clone was picked up a small number of times. CDR3 DNA, as far as it was read: TGCAGTCAAAGACCTAGCGGACCGAAGACC. It yields the protein CSQRPSGPKT. The entire CDR3 is CSQRPSGPKTQYF. This chain uses TRBV20-1 with TRBJ2-5; 7 bases match TRBD2. The CDR3 extends 3 residues past the end of the read, so its final part is completed from the germline J gene. Germline loops: CDR1 DFQATT, CDR2 SNEGSKA (reference sequence). The CDR3 has 13 residues. J gave up 6 bases and V 8 bases, and 12 bases lay outside the gene matches.

As regards this clone: The missing CDR3 end, 3 residues past where the read stops, is filled in from the germline J gene. The chain couples TRBV7-9 to TRBJ1-2; no clear D gene. The CDR3 totals 11 residues. Per germline, CDR1 SEHNR and CDR2 FQNEAQ (reference sequence). The CDR3: CASSETRDYTF. The sequenced CDR3 bases are TGTGCCAGCAGCGAAACGCGCGAC.

Only a few counts were recorded for this clone. CDR3 bases read: TGTGCCAGCAGCTTAAGGGGACAGCAGGACAATGAG. Translation: CASSLRGQQDNE. The whole CDR3 sequence is CASSLRGQQDNEQFF. V and J are TRBV7-9 and TRBJ2-1, with 7 positions matching TRBD1. The read finishes 3 residues shy of the CDR3 end, and the germline J gene is used to complete it. The germline gives CDR1 SEHNR, CDR2 FQNEAQ (reference sequence). There are 15 residues in the CDR3. The V gene end was trimmed by 2 bases and the J gene end by 5 bases; junction bases not matched to a gene: 6.

The CDR3 DNA, read in part, is TGTGCCTGGCTCCGAGTAGTGAACACTGAA. Translated, it gives CAWLRVVNTE. The complete CDR3 reads CAWLRVVNTEAFF. The gene calls are TRBV30 and TRBJ1-1, with unresolved D. Coverage ceases 3 residues before the CDR3 finishes, and the germline J gene fills in the end. Trimming cost V 5 bases and J 0 bases, with 10 bases left between them. The CDR3 is 13 amino acids. Germline CDR1 GTSNPN, CDR2 SVGIG (reference sequence). Drawing the rest from reference TRBV30 and TRBJ1-1, the complete variable domain is SQTIHQWPATLVQPVGSPLSLECTVEGTSNPNLYWYRQAAGRGLQLLFYSVGIGQISSEVPQNLSASRPQDRQFILSSKKLLLSDSGFYLCAWLRVVNTEAFFGQGTRLTVV.

There are many counts of this clone. Read coverage stops 3 residues before the CDR3 terminus; the germline J gene supplies the remainder. The chain has TRBV20-1 and TRBJ2-7; 10 nucleotides match TRBD1. Germline V gives CDR1 DFQATT, CDR2 SNEGSKA (reference sequence). The CDR3 spans 13 residues. CDR3 DNA (partial): TGCAGGGCCCCGGGACAGGGGTTAAACGAG. Protein sequence: CRAPGQGLNE. The full-length CDR3 reads as CRAPGQGLNEQYF.

Concerning this clone: The sequence runs out 3 residues before the end of the CDR3; the remainder is reconstructed from the germline J gene. The V and J genes are TRBV4-2 and TRBJ2-7; tentative D call: TRBD1 (5 bases). In germline, CDR1 is LGHNA, CDR2 YNFKEQ. The CDR3 length is 17 residues. The ends were cut back, 3 bases at V and 3 bases at J, with 21 bases in the middle. CDR3 DNA (partial): TGTGCCAGCAGCCAGATCCATCAGGGCCAGGTCTTCTACGAG. The encoded protein is CASSQIHQGQVFYE. In full, the CDR3 reads CASSQIHQGQVFYEQYF.

This clone was observed many times. Read sequence stops 3 residues before the CDR3 end, and the germline J gene provides the missing end. The chain recombines TRBV7-2 with TRBJ1-5; D remains unclear. The CDR3 extends over 13 amino acids. V was pared by 4 bases and J by 3 bases, with 7 bases between. In germline, CDR1 is SGHTA, CDR2 FQGNSA. The CDR3 is CASSWQDNQPQHF. CDR3 DNA, as far as it was read: TGTGCCAGCAGCTGGCAGGACAATCAGCCC.

This clone was seen repeatedly, ten times or more. Coverage ceases 3 residues before the CDR3 finishes, and the germline J gene fills in the end. J is TRBJ1-4 and V is TRBV10-1, with unresolved D. Per germline, CDR1 WNHNN and CDR2 SYGVQD (reference sequence). The V gene lost 0 bases and the J gene lost 6 bases, with 11 bases spanning the gap. The CDR3 is 15 residues long. The CDR3 is CASSESEQLHEKLFF. The covered CDR3 bases are TGCGCCAGCAGTGAGTCGGAACAGCTGCATGAAAAA.

At least ten counts were recorded for this clone. The CDR3 end falls 3 residues outside the read, so it is completed with the germline J gene. The chain combines TRBV7-3 with TRBJ1-1; D possibly corresponds to TRBD1 (6 bases). Trimming cost V 1 base and J 2 bases, with 14 bases left between them. The CDR3 covers 16 residues. The germline V gene has CDR1 SGHTA and CDR2 FQGTGA. The CDR3: CASSLMARTDNTEAFF. The covered CDR3 bases are TGTGCCAGCAGCTTAATGGCGCGGACAGACAACACTGAA.

A remark on this clone: Read coverage stops 3 residues before the CDR3 terminus; the germline J gene supplies the remainder. The chain links TRBV10-2 to TRBJ2-1, with 8 bases identical to TRBD2. Germline values: CDR1 WSHSY, CDR2 SAAADI. The CDR3 totals 12 residues. The V and J ends lost 6 bases and 7 bases, in that order; junction bases with no gene match: 2. CDR3 bases read: TGCGCCAGCAGCGGGGGGGGAAATGAG. Amino acids: CASSGGGNE. The CDR3 reads in full as CASSGGGNEQFF.

This clone was seen repeatedly, ten times or more. The DNA ends 3 residues before the CDR3 does, and the rest of the CDR3 is filled in from the germline J gene. This chain joins TRBV24-1 and TRBJ2-2, with D unclear. The V end was cut by 4 bases, the J end by 4 bases, with 9 bases between. This CDR3 contains 14 residues. CDR1 is KGHDR and CDR2 is SFDVKD in the germline V gene. CDR3 DNA (partial): TGTGCCACCAGTGACCCTGGGCGCACCGGGGAG. Translation gives CATSDPGRTGE. The whole CDR3 is CATSDPGRTGELFF.

This clone was detected a few times. The read is 3 residues too short to cover the CDR3 end, so that end is filled in from the germline J gene. The chain carries TRBV20-1 and TRBJ1-1; D unresolved. The CDR3 contains 13 residues. Germline V CDR1 and CDR2: DFQATT, SNEGSKA (reference sequence). The CDR3 DNA, read in part, is TGCAGTGCTAGAGTTCCCACCCCGGGTGTT. Translating gives CSARVPTPGV. The complete CDR3 sequence is CSARVPTPGVAFF.

Many counts were recorded for this clone. At one boundary the junction diverges from the germline segment, which might be a read error. The missing CDR3 end, 3 residues past where the read stops, is filled in from the germline J gene. The V gene is TRBV4-2, the J gene TRBJ2-7; 8 bases line up with TRBD1. CDR3 size: 15 residues. CDR1 and CDR2 from the germline V gene are LGHNA and YNFKEQ. The DNA read from the CDR3 is TGCGCCAGCAGCCAGGGGACAGGAAGCTCCTACGAG. Residues: CASSQGTGSSYE. The full CDR3 protein reads CASSQGTGSSYEQYF.

This clone appeared many times. From the germline J gene comes the end of the CDR3, since the read stops 3 residues before it. The genes are TRBV11-2 and TRBJ2-3; TRBD1 aligns across 7 bases. V dropped 5 bases and J dropped 3; count of bases not matched to a gene: 8. Germline CDR1 is SGHAT and CDR2 is FQNNGV. The CDR3 consists of 15 residues. The sequenced part of the CDR3 DNA is TGTGCCAGCAGCCTACAGGGGCAATTTACAGATACG. Its protein is CASSLQGQFTDT. The complete CDR3 reads CASSLQGQFTDTQYF.

This clone was seen at least ten times. The read halts 3 residues ahead of the CDR3 end, with the missing end drawn from the germline J gene. The V and J genes are TRBV6-2 or TRBV6-3 and TRBJ1-3; no definite D call. CDR1 is MNHEY and CDR2 is SVGEGT in the germline V gene. V shed 8 bases and J shed 1 base, with 6 bases lying between them. The CDR3 sequence is 12 residues long. CDR3 DNA, as far as it was read: TGTGCCAGCCAGAGGTCTGGAAACACC. It yields the protein CASQRSGNT. The whole CDR3 sequence is CASQRSGNTIYF.

This clone occurred many times. The read falls 3 residues short of the CDR3 end, and the missing part is taken from the germline J gene. V is TRBV29-1 and J is TRBJ2-1; no firm D call. CDR3 size: 10 residues. Trimming left V 7 bases short and J 4 bases short, with 5 bases between. From germline, CDR1 is SQVTM and CDR2 ANQGSEA. This chain's CDR3 is CSGVYNEQFF. CDR3 DNA (partial): TGCAGCGGTGTATACAATGAG.

Only a few counts were recorded for this clone. The CDR3 sequence: CASSWDRSTDTQYF. The part of the CDR3 DNA that was read is TGTGCCAGCAGCTGGGACAGGTCCACAGATACG. The chain employs TRBV7-2 and TRBJ2-3, with 8 bases lining up with TRBD1. The read ends 3 residues before the CDR3 terminus; that terminus is restored from the germline J gene. This CDR3 is built from 14 residues. Germline lookup yields CDR1 SGHTA and CDR2 FQGNSA. V lost 4 bases and J lost 2; bases outside the gene matches: 2. Combining the CDR3 with reference TRBV7-2 and TRBJ2-3 gives the whole variable domain GAGVSQSPSNKVTEKGKDVELRCDPISGHTALYWYRQSLGQGLEFLIYFQGNSAPDKSGLPSDRFSAERTGGSVSTLTIQRTQQEDSAVYLCASSWDRSTDTQYFGPGTRLTVL.

This clone was seen many times. Read coverage stops 3 residues before the CDR3 terminus; the germline J gene supplies the remainder. The V and J genes are TRBV14 and TRBJ2-1; D is perhaps TRBD1 or TRBD2 (5 bases each). Germline CDR1 is SGHDN and CDR2 is FVKESK. Trimming took off 1 base at V and 8 bases at J, with 18 bases between the two ends. The length of the CDR3 is 16 residues. The covered CDR3 bases are TGTGCCAGCAGCCAAGGCGAGGGCGAGCAGGGCCATGAG. As protein: CASSQGEGEQGHE. The complete CDR3 reads CASSQGEGEQGHEQFF. Complete variable domain (other parts from reference TRBV14 and TRBJ2-1): EAGVTQFPSHSVIEKGQTVTLRCDPISGHDNLYWYRRVMGKEIKFLLHFVKESKQDESGMPNNRFLAERTGGTYSTLKVQPAELEDSGVYFCASSQGEGEQGHEQFFGPGTRLTVL.